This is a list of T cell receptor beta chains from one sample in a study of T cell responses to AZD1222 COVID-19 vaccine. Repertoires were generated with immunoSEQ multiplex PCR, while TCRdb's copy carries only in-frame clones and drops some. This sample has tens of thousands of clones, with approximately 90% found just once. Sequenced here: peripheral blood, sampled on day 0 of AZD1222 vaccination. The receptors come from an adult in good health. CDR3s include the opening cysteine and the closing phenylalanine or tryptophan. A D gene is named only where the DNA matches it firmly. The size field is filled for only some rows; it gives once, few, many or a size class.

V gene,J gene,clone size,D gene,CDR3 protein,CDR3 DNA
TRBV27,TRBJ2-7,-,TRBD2,CASSRWTSGSLEQYF,TGTGCCAGCAGTAGATGGACTAGCGGGAGCCTCGAGCAGTACTTC
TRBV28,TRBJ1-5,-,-,CASSLAGTGLSNQPQHF,TGTGCCAGCAGTTTGGCGGGAACAGGACTTAGCAATCAGCCCCAGCATTTT
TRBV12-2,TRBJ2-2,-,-,CASRLVANTGELFF,TGTGCAAGTCGCTTAGTTGCCAACACCGGGGAGCTGTTTTTT
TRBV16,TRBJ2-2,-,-,CASSQGLASGELFF,TGTGCCAGCAGCCAAGGGCTAGCGTCCGGGGAGCTGTTTTTT
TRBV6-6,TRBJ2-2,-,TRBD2,CASSRTSGSSNTGELFF,TGTGCCAGCAGCCGGACTAGCGGGAGTTCGAACACCGGGGAGCTGTTTTTT
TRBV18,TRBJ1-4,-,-,CASSPVIAPTGEKLFF,TGTGCCAGCTCACCTGTAATCGCACCGACGGGGGAAAAACTGTTTTTT
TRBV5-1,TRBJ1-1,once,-,CASSLGEGYTEAFF,TGCGCCAGCAGCTTGGGGGAAGGGTACACTGAAGCTTTCTTT
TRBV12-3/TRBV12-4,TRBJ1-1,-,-,CASTYGADTEAFF,TGTGCCAGCACTTATGGTGCGGACACTGAAGCTTTCTTT
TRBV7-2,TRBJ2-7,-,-,CASSLEGVRESEQYF,TGTGCCAGCAGCTTAGAAGGAGTCAGGGAAAGCGAGCAGTACTTC
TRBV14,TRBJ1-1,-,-,CASSPSLNTEAFF,TGTGCCAGCAGCCCCTCCCTGAACACTGAAGCTTTCTTT
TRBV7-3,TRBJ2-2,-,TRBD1,CASRRRRDRARHWGTTGELFF,TGTGCCAGCAGGCGAAGACGGGACAGGGCACGTCATTGGGGAACGACCGGGGAGCTGTTTTTT
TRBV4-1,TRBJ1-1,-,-,CASSQRVDTEAFF,TGCGCCAGCAGCCAGCGTGTTGACACTGAAGCTTTCTTT
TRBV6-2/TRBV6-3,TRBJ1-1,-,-,CASSYNPDRGVPMNTEAFF,TGTGCCAGCAGTTATAATCCCGACCGGGGGGTACCAATGAACACTGAAGCTTTCTTT
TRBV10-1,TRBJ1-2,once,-,CASSAHSNYGYTF,TGCGCCAGCAGTGCCCACTCTAACTATGGCTACACCTTC
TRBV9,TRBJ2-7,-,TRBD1,CASSVGQGLSYEQYF,TGTGCCAGCAGCGTCGGACAGGGCCTCTCCTACGAGCAGTACTTC
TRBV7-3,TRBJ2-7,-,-,CASSSSDGYEQYF,TGTGCCAGCAGCTCATCGGACGGTTACGAGCAGTACTTC
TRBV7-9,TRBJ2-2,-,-,CASSWTEVKLFF,TGTGCCAGCAGCTGGACCGAAGTGAAGCTGTTTTTT
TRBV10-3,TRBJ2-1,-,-,CAISTSTVSSYNEQFF,TGTGCCATCAGCACGAGTACCGTAAGCTCCTACAATGAGCAGTTCTTC
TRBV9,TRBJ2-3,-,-,CASSPRDFTGDTQYF,TGTGCCAGCAGCCCCCGGGACTTCACCGGCGATACGCAGTATTTT
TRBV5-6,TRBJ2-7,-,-,CASSLYAYEQYF,TGTGCCAGCAGCTTGTACGCTTACGAGCAGTACTTC
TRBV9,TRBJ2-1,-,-,CASSVVGGVAYNEQFF,TGTGCCAGCAGCGTAGTGGGGGGAGTGGCCTACAATGAGCAGTTCTTC
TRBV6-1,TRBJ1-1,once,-,CASSEGANSANTEAFF,TGTGCCAGCAGTGAAGGGGCCAATAGCGCGAACACTGAAGCTTTCTTT
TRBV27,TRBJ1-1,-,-,CASSLWPNTEAFF,TGTGCCAGCAGTTTATGGCCGAACACTGAAGCTTTCTTT
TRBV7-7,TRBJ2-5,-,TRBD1,CASSVSSGTVQETQYF,TGTGCTAGCAGCGTGTCTTCAGGGACAGTCCAAGAGACCCAGTACTTC
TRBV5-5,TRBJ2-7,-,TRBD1,CASSLGQTSAEQYF,TGTGCCAGCAGCCTGGGACAGACCTCTGCCGAGCAGTACTTC
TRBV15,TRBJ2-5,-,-,CATSRGDEETQYF,TGTGCCACCAGCAGGGGGGATGAGGAGACCCAGTACTTC
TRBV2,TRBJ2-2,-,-,CGSGAATGELFF,TGTGGCAGTGGGGCGGCCACCGGGGAGCTGTTTTTT
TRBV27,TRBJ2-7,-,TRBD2,CASTEWESSGSSYEQYF,TGTGCCAGCACCGAATGGGAATCTAGCGGGAGCTCCTACGAGCAGTACTTC
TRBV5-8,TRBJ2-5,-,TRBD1,CASSLSGQGYQETQYF,TGTGCCAGCAGCTTGTCGGGACAGGGGTACCAAGAGACCCAGTACTTC
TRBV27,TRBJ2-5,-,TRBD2,CASSGAGGPVGAQETQYF,TGTGCCAGCAGTGGCGCGGGAGGGCCTGTGGGGGCTCAAGAGACCCAGTACTTC
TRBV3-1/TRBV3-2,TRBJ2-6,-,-,CASSQEGRSGANVLTF,TGTGCCAGCAGCCAAGAAGGGCGCTCTGGGGCCAACGTCCTGACTTTC
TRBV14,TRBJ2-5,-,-,CASSSIPYQETQYF,TGTGCCAGCAGCTCCATACCGTACCAAGAGACCCAGTACTTC
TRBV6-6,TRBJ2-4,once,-,CASSLQTELAKNIQYF,TGTGCCAGCAGTCTACAAACTGAGTTAGCCAAAAACATTCAGTACTTC
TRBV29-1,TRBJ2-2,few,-,CSVGFYSYNTGELFF,TGCAGCGTTGGTTTTTACAGTTATAACACCGGGGAGCTGTTTTTT
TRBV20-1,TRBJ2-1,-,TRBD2,CSASSGTSGSSYEQFF,TGCAGTGCTAGTTCGGGTACTAGCGGGAGTAGCTATGAGCAGTTCTTC
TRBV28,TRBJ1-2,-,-,CASLRGPKYGYTF,TGTGCCAGCTTGAGGGGTCCCAAATATGGCTACACCTTC
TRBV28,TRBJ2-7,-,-,CASSPDRDIEYF,TGTGCCAGCAGTCCGGACCGGGACATCGAGTACTTC